The clone carrying this TCR beta chain turned up a few times. What it binds is not known. The sample carries other DNA sequences with the same CDR3. Germline V gene data show CDR1 as SGHDT and CDR2 as YYEEEE. V lost 3 bases to trimming and J lost 5 bases, with 9 bases between them. The CDR3 has 13 residues. The data belong to a study of radiotherapy plus CTLA-4 blockade in lung cancer. Study-level results: Blood-borne expansion of tumor-derived TCR clones followed radiotherapy plus ipilimumab.

TCRdb keeps only in-frame clones here, not all; method: immunoSEQ multiplex PCR. The data contain tens of thousands of clones, roughly 80% of them singletons. This receptor was obtained from a human donor with non-small cell lung cancer who had a complete response to radiotherapy plus ipilimumab. The material sequenced was peripheral blood, taken from a patient treated with radiotherapy plus ipilimumab. The chain couples TRBV5-6 to TRBJ1-5, with D possibly TRBD1 on 5 matching bases. The CDR3 bases are TGTGCCAGCAGCTCCCAGGGATATCAGCCCCAGCATTTT. This encodes CASSSQGYQPQHF.